This TCR beta chain is from a study of response to subunit inactivated influenza vaccine. Whole-study findings and limits: T cells newly recruited by each seasonal influenza vaccination are few, the authors suggested.

The table lists this clonotype with a few counts. Its antigen remains unidentified. CDR1 and CDR2 (germline): LGHNA, YSLEER. The CDR3 consists of 15 residues. The V and J ends lost 0 bases and 4 bases respectively, with 12 bases between them. In TCRdb, the RT-PCR reads were re-called with MiXCR into one record per CDR3 protein. Here the sample spans fewer than 800,000 distinct CDR3 sequences, about 15% being singletons. This clonotype was sampled from a man aged 50-59 years who received an inactivated influenza vaccine. The chain carries TRBV4-3 and TRBJ1-2; D unclear. Sequencing was performed on PBMCs from blood, taken about 11 days after vaccination. CDR3 region: CASSQDHQSGYGYTF. The CDR3 nucleotides are TGCGCCAGCAGCCAAGATCATCAATCGGGCTATGGCTACACCTTC.